These T cell receptor beta chains were read from a single sample in a study of cytomegalovirus exposure and HLA in healthy donors. Clones were read by immunoSEQ multiplex PCR, and TCRdb kept only the in-frame ones, dropping some. Here the sample spans 80,000 to 95,000 clones, 84% being singletons. The sequencing sample was made of PBMCs. The receptors were gathered from a woman younger than 35 in good health and CMV-seropositive. CDR3s leave out the opening cysteine and the closing phenylalanine or tryptophan. The order of the fields is J gene, V gene, CDR3 protein.

j_gene: TRBJ1-6
v_gene: TRBV6-1
CDR3aa: ASSEDQNSPLH

j_gene: TRBJ2-7
v_gene: TRBV5-4
CDR3aa: ASSLTGSGITYEQY

j_gene: TRBJ2-7
v_gene: TRBV19
CDR3aa: ASSIPGQGTYEQY

j_gene: TRBJ1-2
v_gene: TRBV28
CDR3aa: ASSLGAGYYGYT

j_gene: TRBJ1-1
v_gene: TRBV6-5
CDR3aa: ASTAGGAGTEAF

j_gene: TRBJ2-7
v_gene: TRBV30
CDR3aa: AWSHGNSYEQY

j_gene: TRBJ1-1
v_gene: TRBV7-9
CDR3aa: ASSLIRDTEAF

j_gene: TRBJ2-7
v_gene: TRBV5-1
CDR3aa: ASSNPAGAGEQY

j_gene: TRBJ2-7
v_gene: TRBV6-5
CDR3aa: ASSYGGSYEQY

j_gene: TRBJ2-7
v_gene: TRBV6-5
CDR3aa: ASSYSTVQGAYEQY

j_gene: TRBJ2-1
v_gene: TRBV5-4
CDR3aa: ASSDFSGSSSYNEQF

j_gene: TRBJ1-2
v_gene: TRBV29-1
CDR3aa: SGRESNYGYT

j_gene: TRBJ2-3
v_gene: TRBV7-8
CDR3aa: ASSSGPGGDTQY

j_gene: TRBJ2-3
v_gene: TRBV28
CDR3aa: ASRSWGGTGDGDTQY

j_gene: TRBJ2-5
v_gene: TRBV2
CDR3aa: ASSEGEETQY

j_gene: TRBJ2-3
v_gene: TRBV19
CDR3aa: ASSIRTSGPTDTQY

j_gene: TRBJ1-2
v_gene: TRBV30
CDR3aa: AWRGGNYGYT